The 23 T cell receptor beta chains in this list originate from one sample, sequenced in a study of shared T cell receptors in the human thymus. Repertoires were generated with immunoSEQ multiplex PCR, while TCRdb's copy carries only in-frame clones and drops some. The table shows more than 550,000 clones, with 87% occurring only once. This same sample was also taken into another study, of human thymus T cells.

The specimen was thymocytes. These receptor sequences come from a boy younger than two with a congenital heart defect.

The gene calls are TRBV7-9 and TRBJ2-7; tentatively, D is TRBD2 (6 bases). This CDR3 is 15 amino acids long. Germline-derived CDR1 and CDR2 are SEHNR and FQNEAQ (reference sequence). Trimming took off 5 bases at V and 3 bases at J, with 17 bases between the two ends. The CDR3 region has the DNA TGTGCCAGCAGCATTTGGGGGGAGAGAGACTACGAGCAGTACTTC. This encodes CASSIWGERDYEQYF.

This sequence joins TRBV7-6 and TRBJ2-7; TRBD2 matches at 10 bases. The length of the CDR3 is 20 residues. Germline trimming cut 3 bases from V and 0 bases from J; bases unmatched to any gene: 17. Per the germline V gene, CDR1 is SGHVS and CDR2 is FNYEAQ. CDR3 bases: TGTGCCAGCAGCTTGCCCCCCCGACTAGCGGGTCTTACCAGCTCCTACGAGCAGTACTTC. Translating gives CASSLPPRLAGLTSSYEQYF.

The rearrangement links TRBV10-3 to TRBJ2-1; possible D gene TRBD2, 5 bases. The CDR3 consists of 17 residues. The V gene's germline CDR1 is ENHRY and CDR2 SYGVKD. Trimming shortened V by 5 bases and J by 4 bases, and 21 bases separated the two germline ends. The CDR3 is CAISHLSRRASYNEQFF. The DNA of the CDR3 is TGTGCCATCAGTCATCTGAGTAGGCGGGCCTCTTACAATGAGCAGTTCTTC.

The gene calls are TRBV7-9 and TRBJ2-5; 9 bases are shared with TRBD1. Germline CDR1 and CDR2: SEHNR and FQNEAQ (reference sequence). J was trimmed by 4 bases and V by 4 bases; bases with no gene match: 10. This CDR3 has 16 amino acids. CDR3: CASSSRQGGIRETQYF. As DNA, the CDR3 is TGTGCCAGCAGCTCCAGACAGGGGGGAATAAGAGAGACCCAGTACTTC.

The chain combines TRBV19 with TRBJ2-2; 11 bases are shared with TRBD1. Losses at the gene ends were 4 bases for V and 6 bases for J; bases not matched to a gene: 7. Germline CDR1 reads LNHDA; CDR2 reads SQIVND (reference sequence). CDR3 length: 16 amino acids. The CDR3 region is CASSKGQGARSGELFF. CDR3 DNA: TGTGCCAGTAGTAAAGGACAGGGGGCTAGGTCCGGGGAGCTGTTTTTT. The full variable domain, completed using reference TRBV19 and TRBJ2-2, is DGGITQSPKYLFRKEGQNVTLSCEQNLNHDAMYWYRQDPGQGLRLIYYSQIVNDFQKGDIAEGYSVSREKKESFPLTVTSAQKNPTAFYLCASSKGQGARSGELFFGEGSRLTVL.

The genes are TRBV28 and TRBJ2-7, with 8 bases matching TRBD1. CDR1 is MDHEN and CDR2 is SYDVKM in the germline V gene. V was clipped by 7 bases and J by 6 bases; unmatched bases: 11. The CDR3 is 14 amino acids. CDR3 DNA sequence: TGTGCCAGCACCCCGCGGACAGGGTGTAGCGAGCAGTACTTC. Protein: CASTPRTGCSEQYF. The full variable domain, its missing parts supplied by reference TRBV28 and TRBJ2-7, is DVKVTQSSRYLVKRTGEKVFLECVQDMDHENMFWYRQDPGLGLRLIYFSYDVKMKEKGDIPEGYSVSREKKERFSLILESASTNQTSMYLCASTPRTGCSEQYFGPGTRLTVT.

The chain uses TRBV7-9 and TRBJ1-2; D might be TRBD1 (6 bases). The V and J ends lost 6 bases and 6 bases respectively, with 8 bases between them. The CDR3 loop spans 11 amino acids. CDR1 and CDR2 (germline): SEHNR, FQNEAQ (reference sequence). For the CDR3, the DNA is TGTGCCAGCAGATACAGGGATGGCTACACCTTC. It specifies CASRYRDGYTF.

The genes are TRBV5-6 and TRBJ2-3; the D gene is possibly TRBD2 (6 bases). The CDR3 sequence is 15 residues long. The V end was cut by 4 bases, the J end by 1 base, with 13 bases between. Germline-derived CDR1 and CDR2 are SGHDT and YYEEEE. Here the CDR3 reads CASSHPGLGTDTQYF. The CDR3 nucleotides read TGTGCCAGCAGCCACCCGGGACTTGGCACAGATACGCAGTATTTT.

V usage is TRBV28 and J usage is TRBJ2-7; D may be TRBD1 (5 bases). The CDR3 sequence is 14 residues long. V lost 3 bases and J 4 bases, leaving 13 bases between the germline ends. Germline CDR1 MDHEN, CDR2 SYDVKM. The CDR3 nucleotides are TGTGCCAGCAGTTTGCAGGGAAGTTGGTACGAGCAGTACTTC. This sequence encodes CASSLQGSWYEQYF.

J is TRBJ1-5 and V is TRBV27; tentative D call: TRBD1 (6 bases). Trimming stripped 5 bases from V and 4 bases from J, with 18 bases between. This CDR3 comprises 16 residues. Germline loops: CDR1 MNHEY, CDR2 SMNVEV (reference sequence). CDR3 bases: TGTGCCAGCAGTCCGGCCGGTGGACAGCTAAATCAGCCCCAGCATTTT. It encodes CASSPAGGQLNQPQHF.

A single count supports this clone. V and J are TRBV9 and TRBJ1-1; D is possibly TRBD1 (5 bases). This CDR3 contains 15 residues. The germline CDR1 and CDR2 sequences are SGDLS and YYNGEE. Trimming removed 3 bases at V and 5 bases at J, with 17 bases between. The CDR3 sequence: CASSDHIRGGTEAFF. CDR3 DNA sequence: TGTGCCAGCAGCGACCACATTCGGGGGGGAACTGAAGCTTTCTTT. The whole variable domain, remainder taken from reference TRBV9 and TRBJ1-1, is DSGVTQTPKHLITATGQRVTLRCSPRSGDLSVYWYQQSLDQGLQFLIQYYNGEERAKGNILERFSAQQFPDLHSELNLSSLELGDSALYFCASSDHIRGGTEAFFGQGTRLTVV.

CDR3 loop: CATTLTSGLDEQYF. Here the CDR3 DNA reads TGTGCCACGACCCTTACTAGCGGGCTAGACGAGCAGTACTTC. The J gene is TRBJ2-7, the V gene TRBV15; the match to TRBD2 covers 9 bases. CDR3 size: 14 residues. Trimming at V came to 9 bases and at J to 5 bases, leaving 11 bases not matched to a gene. Germline CDR1 reads LNHNV; CDR2 reads YYDKDF (reference sequence).

The V and J genes are TRBV19 and TRBJ1-5, with a weak D call TRBD1 (6 bases). This CDR3 is built from 14 residues. Germline V CDR1 and CDR2: LNHDA, SQIVND (reference sequence). Trimming took 6 bases from V and 0 from J, leaving 9 bases between them. The CDR3, as DNA: TGTGCCAGTAGCGCGACAGGTAGCAATCAGCCCCAGCATTTT. Its protein is CASSATGSNQPQHF.

The chain carries TRBV5-6 and TRBJ2-7, with 10 bases identical to TRBD1. J gave up 4 bases and V 4 bases, and 5 bases lay outside the gene matches. The CDR3 totals 14 residues. Germline V gene sequence: CDR1 SGHDT, CDR2 YYEEEE. DNA for the CDR3: TGTGCCAGCAGCCCGGGACAGGGGAAATACGAGCAGTACTTC. Translating it yields CASSPGQGKYEQYF.

CDR3 loop: CAISDSRTDVAEQYF. CDR3 in DNA: TGTGCCATCAGTGATAGTAGGACAGACGTAGCCGAGCAGTACTTC. The chain has TRBV10-3 and TRBJ2-7, with D perhaps matching TRBD1 (6 bases). Germline V CDR1 and CDR2: ENHRY, SYGVKD. The CDR3 has 15 residues. V was clipped by 3 bases and J by 6 bases, with 18 bases between them.

The chain carries TRBV5-1 and TRBJ2-1; D might be TRBD1 (6 bases). The length of the CDR3 is 16 residues. CDR1 and CDR2 from the germline V gene are SGHRS and YFSETQ. Trimming pared 4 bases from V and 1 base from J, leaving 15 bases between. This CDR3 is CASSVGQGKSYNEQFF. CDR3 nucleotide sequence: TGCGCCAGCAGCGTGGGTCAGGGGAAGTCCTACAATGAGCAGTTCTTC.

The count of this clone is one. The gene calls are TRBV10-2 and TRBJ2-2, with a weak D call TRBD2 (5 bases). Germline V gene lookup returns CDR1 WSHSY and CDR2 SAAADI. The CDR3 sequence is 15 residues long. V was cut by 10 bases and J by 3 bases, with 18 bases left in between. CDR3 amino acids: CAILQRRDYTGELFF. DNA for the CDR3: TGCGCCATTCTCCAGCGGAGAGATTACACCGGGGAGCTGTTTTTT.

V gene TRBV5-1 combines with J gene TRBJ2-7; TRBD2 aligns across 9 bases. The CDR3 extends over 15 amino acids. The germline gives CDR1 SGHRS, CDR2 YFSETQ. Trimming took 3 bases from V and 2 from J; bases not matched to a gene: 6. The CDR3 loop is CASSSLSGGAYEQYF. The DNA of the CDR3 is TGCGCCAGCAGCTCTCTTAGCGGGGGCGCCTACGAGCAGTACTTC.

The rearrangement joins TRBV5-1 to TRBJ2-2; 13 bases agree with TRBD2. The CDR3 extends over 18 amino acids. V lost 4 bases and J lost 3; bases outside the gene matches: 9. In germline, CDR1 is SGHRS, CDR2 YFSETQ. Here the CDR3 reads CASSNGTGLAGDTGELFF. As DNA, the CDR3 is TGCGCCAGCAGCAACGGAACAGGACTAGCGGGGGACACCGGGGAGCTGTTTTTT.

The chain couples TRBV28 to TRBJ1-3; D ambiguous. The CDR3 sequence is 15 residues long. V lost 5 bases to trimming and J lost 4 bases, with 15 bases between them. Per germline, CDR1 MDHEN and CDR2 SYDVKM. The CDR3, as DNA: TGTGCCAGCAGTGGAGGGCAAAGATCAGGAAACACCATATATTTT. This translates into CASSGGQRSGNTIYF.

The rearrangement uses TRBV2 and TRBJ2-7, with D possibly being TRBD2 (7 bases). Trimming took off 3 bases at V and 2 bases at J, with 17 bases between the two ends. Germline V gene data show CDR1 as SNHLY and CDR2 as FYNNEI. This CDR3 contains 16 residues. Here the CDR3 DNA reads TGTGCCAGCAGTGACGGGGGGCTCGATAACACCTACGAGCAGTACTTC. This gives the protein CASSDGGLDNTYEQYF.

V usage is TRBV15 and J usage is TRBJ1-2, with D hard to call. V was pared by 4 bases and J by 2 bases, with 11 bases between. Germline lookup yields CDR1 LNHNV and CDR2 YYDKDF (reference sequence). The CDR3 consists of 14 residues. CDR3 nucleotide sequence: TGTGCCACCAGCACTAAAGACAAAAACTATGGCTACACCTTC. Protein sequence: CATSTKDKNYGYTF.

The chain links TRBV18 to TRBJ2-7; 10 nucleotides agree with TRBD1. The junction had 10 bases not matched to a gene; V was cut back by 3 bases and J by 2 bases. The CDR3 is made up of 17 amino acids. From germline, CDR1 is KGHSH and CDR2 LQKENI. CDR3 bases: TGTGCCAGCTCACCTGGCCCTAAGGACAGGGGGACCTACGAGCAGTACTTC. Translating it yields CASSPGPKDRGTYEQYF.